Listed here are 25 T cell receptor beta chains from one sample, sequenced in a study of neurological immune-mediated disorders. Each CDR3 protein is one row after TCRdb ran MiXCR on the 5' RACE reads. The table lists about 29,000 distinct CDR3 sequences, roughly 12% of them singletons. Sequences were obtained from PBMCs. These receptors originate from a woman aged 55-69 years in good health.

This clonotype occurred many times. This chain links TRBV3-1 with TRBJ1-1, with D perhaps matching TRBD1 (5 bases). Germline lookup yields CDR1 LGHDT and CDR2 YNNKEL (reference sequence). This CDR3 has 15 residues. Trimming left V 4 bases short and J 2 bases short, with 14 bases between. CDR3 sequence reads: CASSRHLGGNTEAFF. The CDR3 DNA is TGTGCCAGCAGCCGTCACCTCGGGGGAAACACTGAAGCTTTCTTT. Using reference TRBV3-1 and TRBJ1-1 for the parts outside the CDR3, the full variable domain is DTAVSQTPKYLVTQMGNDKSIKCEQNLGHDTMYWYKQDSKKFLKIMFSYNNKELIINETVPNRFSPKSPDKAHLNLHINSLELGDSAVYFCASSRHLGGNTEAFFGQGTRLTVV.

This clonotype has a count of ten or more. The DNA for the CDR3 is TGTGCCGTCAGGGGGATGAGGAACACTGAAGCTTTCTTT. This encodes CAVRGMRNTEAFF. The V call is TRBV30, the J call TRBJ1-1; 7 bases line up with TRBD1. CDR1 is GTSNPN and CDR2 is SVGIG in the germline V gene (reference sequence). CDR3 length: 13 residues. The V and J ends lost 8 bases and 1 base, in that order; junction bases with no gene match: 7.

At least ten counts were recorded for this clonotype. This rearrangement joins TRBV5-1 to TRBJ2-6; D is uncertain. The CDR3 is made up of 14 amino acids. Trimming took 5 bases from V and 0 from J, leaving 6 bases between them. In germline, CDR1 is SGHRS, CDR2 YFSETQ. The CDR3 here is CASRDPSGANVLTF. The DNA for the CDR3 is TGCGCCAGCAGAGACCCCTCTGGGGCCAACGTCCTGACTTTC.

This clonotype was found many times. This chain uses TRBV7-8 with TRBJ1-1; D gene ambiguous. V was shortened by 2 bases and J by 0 bases, with 13 bases between the two germline ends. There are 16 residues in the CDR3. Germline V lookup: CDR1 SGHVS, CDR2 FQNEAQ. CDR3 nucleotide sequence: TGTGCCAGCAGCTTAATAGCCACTCACATGAACACTGAAGCTTTCTTT. Amino acids: CASSLIATHMNTEAFF.

This clonotype was picked up many times. The chain has TRBV20-1 and TRBJ2-2; 11 positions agree with TRBD1. V shed 6 bases and J 6 bases; nucleotides not matched to a gene: 9. The germline V gene has CDR1 DFQATT and CDR2 SNEGSKA (reference sequence). The CDR3 is made up of 15 amino acids. CDR3 DNA: TGCAGTGCAAGGACAGGGGGCGAGGAGTCCGGGGAGCTGTTTTTT. It encodes CSARTGGEESGELFF.

This clonotype occurred many times. The rearrangement uses TRBV4-3 and TRBJ2-1; 12 nucleotides agree with TRBD2. The V gene's germline CDR1 is LGHNA and CDR2 YSLEER. The CDR3 spans 14 residues. Unmatched junction bases numbered 9, after V lost 3 bases and J lost 15 bases. The chain's CDR3 is CASSHKLAGGVLFF. DNA for the CDR3: TGCGCCAGCAGCCACAAACTAGCGGGGGGAGTGCTGTTCTTC.

With regard to this clonotype: It may be a read error: a sequence one base away is much more abundant. This chain uses TRBV7-2 with TRBJ1-4; D gene unclear. The germline V gene has CDR1 SGHTA and CDR2 FQGNSA. Trimming pared 1 base from V and 7 bases from J, leaving 13 bases between. The length of the CDR3 is 15 residues. The CDR3 nucleotides read TGTACCAGCAGCTTAGGGACGCTGAAGGGTGAAAAACTGTTTTTT. Its protein product is CTSSLGTLKGEKLFF.

This clonotype was seen ten or more times. V and J are TRBV20-1 and TRBJ2-7, with D possibly TRBD1 on 5 matching bases. This CDR3 has 14 amino acids. Germline CDR1 and CDR2: DFQATT and SNEGSKA (reference sequence). The V gene lost 7 bases and the J gene lost 3 bases, with 19 bases spanning the gap. In DNA form, the CDR3 reads TGCAGTGTTACCCGGCCAGGGATGGACTACGAGCAGTACTTC. Amino acids: CSVTRPGMDYEQYF.

As regards this clonotype: A much larger clone differs by one base, so this may be a read error. The J gene is TRBJ2-3, the V gene TRBV2, with 7 bases aligning to TRBD2. CDR3 size: 15 residues. Germline CDR1 SNHLY, CDR2 FYNNEI. In DNA, the CDR3 is TGTGCCACCTCCGCGCGTCTAGCGGTTACAGATACGCGGTATTTT. As protein: CATSARLAVTDTRYF.

This clonotype was counted many times. The J gene is TRBJ1-2, the V gene TRBV7-2; D remains unclear. The CDR3 is made up of 15 amino acids. The V end lost 5 bases, the J end lost 0 bases, and 13 bases lay between the germline ends. In germline, CDR1 is SGHTA, CDR2 FQGNSA. The CDR3 region is CASSPRGEANYGYTF. The CDR3, as DNA: TGTGCCAGCAGCCCGCGCGGGGAGGCTAACTATGGCTACACCTTC.

The chain couples TRBV30 to TRBJ2-3; D could derive from TRBD1 or TRBD2 (5 bases each). V lost 4 bases and J 0 bases, leaving 17 bases between the germline ends. The CDR3 length is 16 residues. Per germline, CDR1 GTSNPN and CDR2 SVGIG (reference sequence). The CDR3, as DNA: TGTGCCTGGACTCTCGAGGGGAGATCTAGCACAGATACGCAGTATTTT. It translates to CAWTLEGRSSTDTQYF.

Many counts were recorded for this clonotype. This chain joins TRBV6-1 and TRBJ2-1, with D perhaps TRBD2 (5 bases). Germline CDR1 and CDR2: MNHNS and SASEGT. Trimming pared 2 bases from V and 8 bases from J, leaving 10 bases between. This CDR3 has 13 amino acids. CDR3 coding DNA: TGTGCCAGCAGTGAACGGCTAGCTGATGAGCAGTTCTTC. This sequence encodes CASSERLADEQFF.

About this clonotype itself: Germline and junction disagree at one end, which may indicate a read error. The CDR3 protein is CANSLFPGNYNEQFF. The CDR3 nucleotides read TGTGCCAACAGTTTATTCCCTGGGAACTACAATGAGCAGTTCTTC. The rearrangement links TRBV28 to TRBJ2-1, with D unclear. The CDR3 totals 15 residues. CDR1 is MDHEN and CDR2 is SYDVKM in the germline V gene.

This clonotype was counted at least ten times. V gene TRBV5-1 combines with J gene TRBJ2-3; 11 bases align to TRBD2. The V segment lost 7 bases and the J segment 4 bases; nucleotides outside the gene matches: 8. CDR1 is SGHRS and CDR2 is YFSETQ in the germline V gene. This CDR3 contains 15 residues. CDR3 residues: CASGLSGRAPDTQYF. The CDR3 nucleotides are TGCGCCAGCGGCCTTAGCGGGAGGGCCCCAGATACGCAGTATTTT. Drawing the rest from reference TRBV5-1 and TRBJ2-3, the complete variable domain is KAGVTQTPRYLIKTRGQQVTLSCSPISGHRSVSWYQQTPGQGLQFLFEYFSETQRNKGNFPGRFSGRQFSNSRSEMNVSTLELGDSALYLCASGLSGRAPDTQYFGPGTRLTVL.

This clonotype came up many times. The gene calls are TRBV20-1 and TRBJ2-3; D gene uncertain. Trimming shortened V by 3 bases and J by 0 bases, and 10 bases separated the two germline ends. CDR1 and CDR2 (germline): DFQATT, SNEGSKA (reference sequence). CDR3 length: 14 amino acids. CDR3 sequence reads: CSARVPVSTDTQYF. CDR3 coding DNA: TGCAGTGCTAGGGTCCCGGTCAGCACAGATACGCAGTATTTT.

This clonotype showed up many times. J is TRBJ2-5 and V is TRBV15, with D hard to call. Trimming removed 1 base at V and 1 base at J, with 7 bases between. The CDR3 extends over 14 amino acids. Per germline, CDR1 LNHNV and CDR2 YYDKDF (reference sequence). The CDR3, as DNA: TGTGCCACCAGCAGAGTGCCCATCCAAGAGACCCAGTACTTC. This codes for CATSRVPIQETQYF.

This clonotype was found a few times. The rearrangement uses TRBV6-2 or TRBV6-3 and TRBJ2-7, with D uncertain. Per germline, CDR1 MNHEY and CDR2 SVGEGT. The CDR3 length is 14 residues. V lost 0 bases and J lost 2, with 8 bases in between. CDR3 sequence (DNA): TGTGCCAGCAGTTACTCGCCAGTAGCCTACGAGCAGTACTTC. This codes for CASSYSPVAYEQYF.

This clonotype was seen more than once but under ten times. V gene TRBV5-5 combines with J gene TRBJ1-3, with no clear D. Trimming left V 1 base short and J 0 bases short, with 8 bases between. CDR3 length: 15 residues. Germline-derived CDR1 and CDR2 are SGHKS and YYEKEE (reference sequence). CDR3 in DNA: TGTGCCAGCAGCTTGTCCTGGTACTCTGGAAACACCATATATTTT. It is translated as CASSLSWYSGNTIYF. The full variable domain, with the rest looked up from reference TRBV5-5 and TRBJ1-3, is DAGVTQSPTHLIKTRGQQVTLRCSPISGHKSVSWYQQVLGQGPQFIFQYYEKEERGRGNFPDRFSARQFPNYSSELNVNALLLGDSALYLCASSLSWYSGNTIYFGEGSWLTVV.

In this sample, this clonotype turned up many times. The rearrangement links TRBV5-1 to TRBJ1-1; D remains unclear. From germline, CDR1 is SGHRS and CDR2 YFSETQ. The length of the CDR3 is 12 residues. V lost 4 bases and J 1 base, leaving 5 bases between the germline ends. CDR3 DNA sequence: TGCGCCAGCAGCGTGGAGAACACTGAAGCTTTCTTT. Its translation: CASSVENTEAFF.

The table lists this clonotype with many counts. This rearrangement joins TRBV7-9 to TRBJ1-6; no clear D. CDR3 length equals 12 residues. Per the germline V gene, CDR1 is SEHNR and CDR2 is FQNEAQ (reference sequence). V was clipped by 4 bases and J by 10 bases, with 8 bases between them. The chain's CDR3 is CASSSAISPLHF. The CDR3 DNA is TGTGCCAGCAGCTCCGCTATATCACCCCTCCACTTT.

This clonotype has ten or more counts. V gene TRBV20-1 combines with J gene TRBJ2-4; D call uncertain. V lost 3 bases and J 0 bases, leaving 6 bases between the germline ends. The CDR3 spans 13 residues. Looked up from germline, CDR1 is DFQATT and CDR2 is SNEGSKA (reference sequence). The CDR3 sequence is CSAREVAKNIQYF. In DNA form, the CDR3 reads TGCAGTGCTAGGGAAGTAGCCAAAAACATTCAGTACTTC.

This clonotype was recorded many times. The chain employs TRBV4-2 and TRBJ1-3; D ambiguous. V gave up 4 bases and J gave up 0 bases, with 10 bases separating them. The CDR3 contains 15 residues. Germline V gene lookup returns CDR1 LGHNA and CDR2 YNFKEQ. This chain's CDR3 is CASSPALSSGNTIYF. The CDR3 bases are TGTGCCAGCAGCCCCGCATTGAGCTCTGGAAACACCATATATTTT.

At least ten counts were recorded for this clonotype. The chain joins TRBV6-4 to TRBJ1-1; D gene unclear. The CDR3 spans 14 residues. From germline, CDR1 is MRHNA and CDR2 SNTAGT. V was shortened by 4 bases and J by 3 bases, with 12 bases between the two germline ends. The CDR3, as DNA: TGTGCCAGCAGTGTTAGGGCGGAAGACACTGAAGCTTTCTTT. This codes for CASSVRAEDTEAFF.

There are many counts of this clonotype. This chain uses TRBV12-3 or TRBV12-4 with TRBJ2-3; D uncertain. This CDR3 is built from 17 residues. V was trimmed by 6 bases and J by 1 base, leaving 20 bases between them. In DNA, the CDR3 is TGTGCCAGCAGCGAGCCCCAGGCTAGTTCGGGCACAGATACGCAGTATTTT. Its translation is CASSEPQASSGTDTQYF.

The table lists this clonotype with many counts. J is TRBJ2-1 and V is TRBV6-5; D is unresolved. From germline, CDR1 is MNHEY and CDR2 SVGAGI. The CDR3 extends over 13 amino acids. V dropped 7 bases and J dropped 6 bases, with 13 bases sitting between them. In nucleotides, the CDR3 is TGTGCCAGCAAGAGAGCAAGCAGCAATGAGCAGTTCTTC. It translates to CASKRASSNEQFF.